The next 27 T cell receptor beta chains were all read from a single sample in a study of cytomegalovirus exposure and HLA in healthy donors. The PCR employed 60 Vbeta primers together with 13 Jbeta primers. Clones were sequenced by immunoSEQ multiplex PCR, and TCRdb holds only the in-frame ones, with some missing. The data contain roughly 160,000 clones, roughly 84% of them seen just once; the ten biggest clones take up roughly 0.38%. The sample taken for sequencing was PBMCs. Receptors were obtained from a boy aged 2-9 years in good health and CMV-seronegative.

V and J are TRBV19 and TRBJ1-2; 9 bases map to TRBD1. CDR1 is LNHDA and CDR2 is SQIVND in the germline V gene (reference sequence). Germline trimming cut 7 bases from V and 8 bases from J; bases unmatched to any gene: 8. This CDR3 spans 13 amino acids. The CDR3 spells CASTSGTGSGYTF. The CDR3 DNA is TGTGCCAGTACCTCAGGGACAGGGTCCGGCTACACCTTC.

The chain couples TRBV6-1 to TRBJ1-3; D possibly corresponds to TRBD1 (5 bases). CDR1 is MNHNS and CDR2 is SASEGT in the germline V gene. This CDR3 has 15 residues. Trimming pared 6 bases from V and 0 bases from J, leaving 12 bases between. CDR3 loop: CASRTVSYSGNTIYF. CDR3 in DNA: TGTGCCAGCAGGACAGTTTCCTACTCTGGAAACACCATATATTTT.

The chain uses TRBV9 and TRBJ1-1, with D unclear. The CDR3 is 14 amino acids. From germline, CDR1 is SGDLS and CDR2 YYNGEE. Trimming removed 4 bases at V and 2 bases at J, with 12 bases between. The CDR3 coding sequence is TGTGCCAGCAGCACATCGACACTTAACACTGAAGCTTTCTTT. It yields the protein CASSTSTLNTEAFF.

The chain carries TRBV30 and TRBJ1-2; 8 bases fit TRBD1. Trimming removed 3 bases from V and 2 bases from J; junction bases left unmatched: 11. The CDR3 is 16 residues long. The germline CDR1 and CDR2 sequences are GTSNPN and SVGIG (reference sequence). The CDR3 DNA reads as TGTGCCTGGAGACCCCGGGACAGGTCCCTAAACTATGGCTACACCTTC. Translated, it gives CAWRPRDRSLNYGYTF.

The rearrangement uses TRBV28 and TRBJ2-2; D is perhaps TRBD1 (6 bases). Germline V gene sequence: CDR1 MDHEN, CDR2 SYDVKM. The CDR3 totals 16 residues. Deletions cut 2 bases from V and 2 bases from J, with 12 bases between. The CDR3 coding sequence is TGTGCCAGCAGTTTACCCACAGGGATAAACACCGGGGAGCTGTTTTTT. Encoded protein: CASSLPTGINTGELFF. The full variable domain, completed using reference TRBV28 and TRBJ2-2, is DVKVTQSSRYLVKRTGEKVFLECVQDMDHENMFWYRQDPGLGLRLIYFSYDVKMKEKGDIPEGYSVSREKKERFSLILESASTNQTSMYLCASSLPTGINTGELFFGEGSRLTVL.

V usage is TRBV12-5 and J usage is TRBJ1-3; possibly TRBD1 for D (6 bases). There are 15 residues in the CDR3. Deletions cut 1 base from V and 4 bases from J, with 11 bases between. The germline V gene encodes CDR1 LGHNT and CDR2 FRNRAP. The DNA of the CDR3 is TGTGCTAGTGGTTTGGACAGGGTATCCGGAAACACCATATATTTT. It translates to CASGLDRVSGNTIYF.

The CDR3 protein is CSVADQGLNTEAFF. CDR3 nucleotide sequence: TGCAGCGTTGCCGACCAGGGTTTGAACACTGAAGCTTTCTTT. The chain carries TRBV29-1 and TRBJ1-1; D is possibly TRBD1 (5 bases). This CDR3 is built from 14 residues. CDR1 and CDR2 (germline): SQVTM, ANQGSEA. Trimming shortened V by 4 bases and J by 0 bases, and 12 bases separated the two germline ends.

In its sample, this clone was seen a few times. This chain links TRBV7-9 with TRBJ2-7, with 7 bases fitting TRBD2. This CDR3 spans 15 amino acids. Germline CDR1 and CDR2: SEHNR and FQNEAQ (reference sequence). The junction had 12 bases not matched to a gene; V was cut back by 7 bases and J by 3 bases. The CDR3 loop reads CASTSEWGGNYEQYF. The CDR3, as DNA: TGTGCCAGCACCTCCGAGTGGGGGGGGAACTACGAGCAGTACTTC.

V is TRBV27 and J is TRBJ2-2; 10 bases fit TRBD2. Germline values: CDR1 MNHEY, CDR2 SMNVEV (reference sequence). V was clipped by 7 bases and J by 6 bases; unmatched bases: 14. This CDR3 is built from 17 residues. The CDR3 nucleotides read TGTGCCAGCACCAAGAGGCTAGCGGGAGATCGGGCCGGGGAGCTGTTTTTT. This translates into CASTKRLAGDRAGELFF.

The chain uses TRBV18 and TRBJ2-5, with D unresolved. This CDR3 is built from 14 residues. Germline V gives CDR1 KGHSH, CDR2 LQKENI. V gave up 6 bases and J gave up 3 bases, with 14 bases separating them. The CDR3 region has the DNA TGTGCCAGCTCTGACTCCCCGGCCGAAGAGACCCAGTACTTC. Its translation: CASSDSPAEETQYF.

The V call is TRBV5-1, the J call TRBJ1-2, with 11 positions matching TRBD1. V gave up 0 bases and J gave up 8 bases; unmatched junction bases: 3. From germline, CDR1 is SGHRS and CDR2 YFSETQ. This CDR3 is built from 14 residues. In nucleotides, the CDR3 is TGCGCCAGCAGCTTGGGGGACAGGGGGACAGGCTACACCTTC. This encodes CASSLGDRGTGYTF. Full variable domain (missing parts from reference TRBV5-1 and TRBJ1-2): KAGVTQTPRYLIKTRGQQVTLSCSPISGHRSVSWYQQTPGQGLQFLFEYFSETQRNKGNFPGRFSGRQFSNSRSEMNVSTLELGDSALYLCASSLGDRGTGYTFGSGTRLTVV.

This clone was seen a handful of times. CDR3 sequence (DNA): TGCGCCAGCAGCCCGAGGACAGGGGGCGATACTGAAGCTTTCTTT. It specifies CASSPRTGGDTEAFF. V is TRBV4-1 and J is TRBJ1-1, with 11 bases aligning to TRBD1. After removal of 4 bases from V and 5 bases from J, the junction contained 6 bases not matched to a gene. CDR1 MGHRA and CDR2 YSYEKL come from the germline V gene. The CDR3 sequence is 15 residues long.

This chain links TRBV7-9 with TRBJ2-3, with D possibly matching TRBD2 (6 bases). Trimming stripped 3 bases from V and 4 bases from J, with 14 bases between. Germline V CDR1 and CDR2: SEHNR, FQNEAQ (reference sequence). The CDR3 is made up of 15 amino acids. Here the CDR3 DNA reads TGTGCCAGCAGCTTGACGGGACGCGGGGCAGATACGCAGTATTTT. Amino acids: CASSLTGRGADTQYF. Complete variable domain (other parts from reference TRBV7-9 and TRBJ2-3): DTGVSQNPRHKITKRGQNVTFRCDPISEHNRLYWYRQTLGQGPEFLTYFQNEAQLEKSRLLSDRFSAERPKGSFSTLEIQRTEQGDSAMYLCASSLTGRGADTQYFGPGTRLTVL.

CDR3 region: CASSQALAALNIQYF. The CDR3 DNA reads as TGTGCCAGCAGCCAAGCTTTAGCCGCATTGAACATTCAGTACTTC. The rearrangement joins TRBV4-2 to TRBJ2-4; no clear D gene. The CDR3 sequence is 15 residues long. The V end was cut by 1 base, the J end by 7 bases, with 14 bases between. Germline V lookup: CDR1 LGHNA, CDR2 YNFKEQ.

The CDR3 loop is CSAGSGYTF. The CDR3 nucleotides read TGCAGTGCCGGGAGCGGCTACACCTTC. The chain couples TRBV20-1 to TRBJ1-2, with no clear D. Germline-derived CDR1 and CDR2 are DFQATT and SNEGSKA (reference sequence). V gave up 6 bases and J gave up 8 bases, with 7 bases separating them. This CDR3 has 9 residues.

This clone was detected only a few times. Other DNA sequences in this specimen translate into the identical CDR3. The rearrangement links TRBV6-1 to TRBJ1-4; 9 bases line up with TRBD1. The length of the CDR3 is 17 residues. Germline V lookup: CDR1 MNHNS, CDR2 SASEGT. V was clipped by 4 bases and J by 7 bases; unmatched bases: 13. The CDR3 DNA is TGTGCCAGCAGTGTATCGAGACAGGGGGGAGATGGTGAAAAACTGTTTTTT. Residues: CASSVSRQGGDGEKLFF.

The chain has TRBV19 and TRBJ2-7; 9 nucleotides agree with TRBD2. The germline V gene has CDR1 LNHDA and CDR2 SQIVND (reference sequence). This CDR3 spans 17 amino acids. Trimming removed 1 base from V and 3 bases from J; junction bases left unmatched: 10. The DNA of the CDR3 is TGTGCCAGTAGTATAGGGAGTAGCGGGAGCGCAGGCTACGAGCAGTACTTC. This encodes CASSIGSSGSAGYEQYF.

The gene calls are TRBV19 and TRBJ1-5; 10 nucleotides align to TRBD1. The CDR3 extends over 16 amino acids. In germline, CDR1 is LNHDA, CDR2 SQIVND (reference sequence). J gave up 2 bases and V 7 bases, and 8 bases lay outside the gene matches. The CDR3 DNA follows: TGTGCCAGTACCAGGGACAGGGGATTTGGCAATCAGCCCCAGCATTTT. Translating gives CASTRDRGFGNQPQHF.

The rearrangement joins TRBV19 to TRBJ1-5; 7 bases fit TRBD1. Losses at the gene ends were 4 bases for V and 7 bases for J; bases not matched to a gene: 7. CDR1 and CDR2 (germline): LNHDA, SQIVND (reference sequence). This CDR3 spans 14 amino acids. CDR3 DNA sequence: TGTGCCAGTAGTAGACAGGGTAATGGCCAGCCCCAGCATTTT. Its protein is CASSRQGNGQPQHF.

As concerns this clone: At one end the junction does not follow the germline gene, possibly because of a read error. The CDR3 DNA reads as TGCGCCAGCAGCTTGGCCTTACAGGGCCCGTGGAGGTTC. Translated, it gives CASSLALQGPWRF. The gene calls are TRBV5-1 and TRBJ2-7; possibly TRBD1 for D (6 bases). This CDR3 contains 13 residues. In germline, CDR1 is SGHRS, CDR2 YFSETQ. Drawing the rest from reference TRBV5-1 and TRBJ2-7, the complete variable domain is KAGVTQTPRYLIKTRGQQVTLSCSPISGHRSVSWYQQTPGQGLQFLFEYFSETQRNKGNFPGRFSGRQFSNSRSEMNVSTLELGDSALYLCASSLALQGPWRFGPGTRLTVT.

The CDR3 DNA sequence: TGTGCCAGCTCACGGACTGAAGTTGAGACCCAGTACTTC. It specifies CASSRTEVETQYF. V and J are TRBV18 and TRBJ2-5, with TRBD2 as a possible D gene (5 bases). CDR1 is KGHSH and CDR2 is LQKENI in the germline V gene. Trimming removed 4 bases from V and 5 bases from J, with 11 bases in between. The CDR3 loop spans 13 amino acids.

This clone occurred once. The rearrangement links TRBV7-2 to TRBJ2-3, with 8 bases fitting TRBD2. Germline loops: CDR1 SGHTA, CDR2 FQGNSA. J gave up 4 bases and V 2 bases, and 5 bases lay outside the gene matches. The CDR3 spans 15 residues. CDR3 sequence: CASSLSGSGADTQYF. The CDR3 DNA is TGTGCCAGCAGCTTAAGCGGGAGTGGGGCAGATACGCAGTATTTT.

The rearrangement joins TRBV29-1 to TRBJ2-1, with D hard to call. The germline V gene has CDR1 SQVTM and CDR2 ANQGSEA. The CDR3 runs to 16 residues. With 0 bases removed from V and 0 bases from J, the gap between germline ends came to 12 bases. The CDR3 sequence is CSVEDPGASSYNEQFF. The CDR3 nucleotides are TGCAGCGTTGAAGATCCAGGCGCCAGCTCCTACAATGAGCAGTTCTTC.

V usage is TRBV25-1 and J usage is TRBJ1-1, with D unresolved. V lost 1 base to trimming and J lost 5 bases, with 8 bases between them. The CDR3 runs 13 residues. Germline lookup yields CDR1 MGHDK and CDR2 SYGVNS. CDR3 loop: CASSEWSATEAFF. The CDR3 nucleotides read TGTGCCAGCAGTGAATGGAGTGCGACTGAAGCTTTCTTT.

The CDR3, as DNA: TGTGCCAGCAGCCCCCAACCCGGGGGGGATACGCAGTATTTT. Amino acid sequence: CASSPQPGGDTQYF. The chain is built from TRBV14 and TRBJ2-3; 7 nucleotides match TRBD2. Germline V CDR1 and CDR2: SGHDN, FVKESK. V lost 4 bases and J lost 6; bases outside the gene matches: 7. This CDR3 has 14 residues.

This rearrangement joins TRBV9 to TRBJ2-2, with 11 bases fitting TRBD2. The CDR3 totals 16 residues. With 2 bases clipped from V and 6 bases from J, the junction kept 6 bases outside the gene matches. CDR1 is SGDLS, CDR2 YYNGEE, per germline. As DNA, the CDR3 is TGTGCCAGCAGCGTCCCTCTAGCGGGAGGTCCCGGGGAGCTGTTTTTT. Its protein product is CASSVPLAGGPGELFF.

The rearrangement links TRBV29-1 to TRBJ2-7, with a possible D match to TRBD2 (5 bases). Trimming shortened V by 0 bases and J by 2 bases, and 8 bases separated the two germline ends. Germline V lookup: CDR1 SQVTM, CDR2 ANQGSEA. The CDR3 covers 13 residues. CDR3 region: CSVEEEETYEQYF. The CDR3 DNA follows: TGCAGCGTTGAAGAGGAGGAGACCTACGAGCAGTACTTC.